The sample holds a few counts of the clone carrying this T cell receptor beta chain. Antigen unknown. The data originate from a study of T-cell memory formation after mild COVID-19. As for the study in general: Largely, the TCR clusters proved donor specific. General study points: Cross-reactive memory seemingly joined, as some responding clones were found in pre-infection memory.

MiXCR, run by TCRdb on the 5' RACE reads, gives a single entry per CDR3 protein. The sample contains approximately 500,000 distinct CDR3 sequences, about 23% of which appear only once. Sequencing was carried out using PBMCs or a T cell subset sorted from them (not recorded which). The TCR sequence derives from an adult woman who had mild COVID-19 (a few samples of this study predate the infection). Cell type and time point are not known.

The CDR3, as DNA: TGTGCCAGCAGCTTAATCCTAGCGGGGGGCCAAGAGACCCAGTACTTC. Protein sequence: CASSLILAGGQETQYF. The chain joins TRBV13 to TRBJ2-5, with 11 bases matching TRBD2. After removal of 2 bases from V and 1 base from J, the junction contained 3 bases not matched to a gene. CDR1 is PRHDT, CDR2 FYEKMQ, per germline (reference sequence). CDR3 length: 16 residues.